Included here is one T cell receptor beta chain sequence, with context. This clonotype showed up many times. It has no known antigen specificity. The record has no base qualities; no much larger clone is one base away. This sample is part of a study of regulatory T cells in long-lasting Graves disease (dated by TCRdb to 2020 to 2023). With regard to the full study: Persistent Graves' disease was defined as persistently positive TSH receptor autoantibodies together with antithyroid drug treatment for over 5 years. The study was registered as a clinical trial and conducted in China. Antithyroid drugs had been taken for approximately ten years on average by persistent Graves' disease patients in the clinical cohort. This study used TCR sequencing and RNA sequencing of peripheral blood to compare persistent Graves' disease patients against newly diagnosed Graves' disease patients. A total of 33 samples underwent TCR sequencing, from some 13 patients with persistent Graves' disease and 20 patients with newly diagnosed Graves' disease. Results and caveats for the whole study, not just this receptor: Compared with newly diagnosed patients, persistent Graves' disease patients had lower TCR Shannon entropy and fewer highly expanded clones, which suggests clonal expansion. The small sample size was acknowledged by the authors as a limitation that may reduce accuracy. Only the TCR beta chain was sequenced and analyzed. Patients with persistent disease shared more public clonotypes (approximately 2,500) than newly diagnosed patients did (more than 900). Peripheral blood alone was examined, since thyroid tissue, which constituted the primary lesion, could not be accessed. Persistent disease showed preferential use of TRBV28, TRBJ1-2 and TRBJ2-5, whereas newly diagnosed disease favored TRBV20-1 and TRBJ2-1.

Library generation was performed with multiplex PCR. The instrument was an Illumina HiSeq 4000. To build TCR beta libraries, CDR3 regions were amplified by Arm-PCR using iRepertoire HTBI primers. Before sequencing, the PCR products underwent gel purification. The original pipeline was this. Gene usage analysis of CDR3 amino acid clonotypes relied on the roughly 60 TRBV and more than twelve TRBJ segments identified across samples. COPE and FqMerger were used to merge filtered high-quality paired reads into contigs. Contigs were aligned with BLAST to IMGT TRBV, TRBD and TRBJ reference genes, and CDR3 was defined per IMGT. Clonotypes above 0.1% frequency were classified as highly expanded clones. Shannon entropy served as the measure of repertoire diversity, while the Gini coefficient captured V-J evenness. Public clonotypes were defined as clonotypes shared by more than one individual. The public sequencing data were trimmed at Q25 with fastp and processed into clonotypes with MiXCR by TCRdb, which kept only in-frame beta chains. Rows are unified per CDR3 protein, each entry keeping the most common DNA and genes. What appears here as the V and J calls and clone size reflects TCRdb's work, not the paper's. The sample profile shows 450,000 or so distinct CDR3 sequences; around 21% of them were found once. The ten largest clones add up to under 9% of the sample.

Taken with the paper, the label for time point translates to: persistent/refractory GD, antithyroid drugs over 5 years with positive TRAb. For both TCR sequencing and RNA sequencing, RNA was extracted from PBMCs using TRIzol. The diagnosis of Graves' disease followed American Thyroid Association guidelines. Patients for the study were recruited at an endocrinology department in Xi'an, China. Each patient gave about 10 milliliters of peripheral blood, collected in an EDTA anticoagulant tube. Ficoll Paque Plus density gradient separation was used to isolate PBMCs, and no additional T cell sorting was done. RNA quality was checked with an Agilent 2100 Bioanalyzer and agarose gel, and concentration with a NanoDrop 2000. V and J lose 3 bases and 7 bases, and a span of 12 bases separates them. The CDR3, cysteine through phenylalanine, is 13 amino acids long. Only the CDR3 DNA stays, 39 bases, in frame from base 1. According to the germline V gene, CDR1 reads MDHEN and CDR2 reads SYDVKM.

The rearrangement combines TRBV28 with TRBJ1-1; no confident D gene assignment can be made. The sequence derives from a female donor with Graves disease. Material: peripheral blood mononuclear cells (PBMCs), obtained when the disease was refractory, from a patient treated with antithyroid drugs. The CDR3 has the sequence CASSFYSDVEAFF. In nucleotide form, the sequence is TGTGCCAGCAGTTTTTATAGCGACGTTGAAGCTTTCTTT.